The 8 T cell receptor beta chains in this list originate from one sample, sequenced in a study of T cells in Graves' hyperthyroidism and ophthalmopathy. The CDR3 regions of TCR beta were amplified from RNA transcripts. A set of HTBI primers served as the primers for a first-round RT-PCR of the TCR CDR3. TCRdb redid the calling of the multiplex PCR reads with MiXCR, one entry per CDR3 protein. The table has hundreds of thousands of distinct CDR3 sequences, about two fifths seen once. The sequenced sample consisted of blood. These receptors were obtained from a man between 18 and 35 years old with Graves' hyperthyroidism.

This clonotype was observed a handful of times. The rearrangement uses TRBV7-2 and TRBJ1-1, with 8 bases fitting TRBD1. After removal of 3 bases from V and 5 bases from J, the junction contained 8 bases not matched to a gene. This CDR3 is built from 15 residues. The germline CDR1 and CDR2 sequences are SGHTA and FQGNSA. The CDR3 reads CASSFRTGLRTEAFF. The CDR3 nucleotides read TGTGCCAGCAGCTTTCGGACAGGGCTGAGGACTGAAGCTTTCTTT. Drawing the rest from reference TRBV7-2 and TRBJ1-1, the complete variable domain is GAGVSQSPSNKVTEKGKDVELRCDPISGHTALYWYRQSLGQGLEFLIYFQGNSAPDKSGLPSDRFSAERTGGSVSTLTIQRTQQEDSAVYLCASSFRTGLRTEAFFGQGTRLTVV.

The rearrangement joins TRBV9 to TRBJ2-7, with 8 bases aligning to TRBD1. There are 13 residues in the CDR3. V lost 0 bases, J lost 5 bases, and 1 base stayed unmatched. Germline values: CDR1 SGDLS, CDR2 YYNGEE. The CDR3 region is CASSVDRGDEQYF. Here the CDR3 DNA reads TGTGCCAGCAGCGTAGACAGGGGGGACGAGCAGTACTTC.

The table lists this clonotype with many counts. This chain uses TRBV7-9 with TRBJ2-5, with 7 bases matching TRBD1. Trimming at V came to 4 bases and at J to 5 bases, leaving 7 bases not matched to a gene. This CDR3 spans 14 amino acids. Germline assignment: CDR1 SEHNR and CDR2 FQNEAQ (reference sequence). The DNA for the CDR3 is TGTGCCAGCAGCTACGAGGGGGCGCGGGAGACCCAGTACTTC. Translated, it gives CASSYEGARETQYF.

J is TRBJ2-2 and V is TRBV2; maybe TRBD2 (5 bases). This CDR3 is built from 15 residues. Looked up from germline, CDR1 is SNHLY and CDR2 is FYNNEI. V was trimmed by 6 bases and J by 0 bases, leaving 11 bases between them. DNA of the CDR3: TGTGCCAGCAGCCCCCAACTAGCGAACACCGGGGAGCTGTTTTTT. Its translation is CASSPQLANTGELFF.

This clonotype was picked up a small number of times. The V gene is TRBV2, the J gene TRBJ1-5; possibly TRBD1 for D (5 bases). Trimming cost V 6 bases and J 2 bases, with 14 bases left between them. CDR1 is SNHLY, CDR2 FYNNEI, per germline. The CDR3 loop spans 15 amino acids. Here the CDR3 DNA reads TGTGCCAGCAGGGGGTGGGACGACCGCAATCAGCCCCAGCATTTT. Protein: CASRGWDDRNQPQHF.

This clonotype was detected many times. V and J are TRBV12-3 or TRBV12-4 and TRBJ1-1, with D perhaps matching TRBD1 (6 bases). Trimming shortened V by 5 bases and J by 5 bases, and 9 bases separated the two germline ends. There are 12 residues in the CDR3. CDR3 loop: CASSNRVTEAFF. DNA of the CDR3: TGTGCCAGCAGTAACAGGGTTACTGAAGCTTTCTTT.

This clonotype was picked up many times. This chain joins TRBV7-9 and TRBJ1-4; 10 nucleotides line up with TRBD1. CDR3 length: 14 residues. Germline loops: CDR1 SEHNR, CDR2 FQNEAQ (reference sequence). Losses at the gene ends were 3 bases for V and 8 bases for J; bases not matched to a gene: 3. This CDR3 reads CASSLGQGYEKLFF. The CDR3 nucleotides read TGTGCCAGCAGCTTGGGACAGGGGTACGAAAAACTGTTTTTT. The complete variable domain, with remaining parts taken from reference TRBV7-9 and TRBJ1-4, reads DTGVSQNPRHKITKRGQNVTFRCDPISEHNRLYWYRQTLGQGPEFLTYFQNEAQLEKSRLLSDRFSAERPKGSFSTLEIQRTEQGDSAMYLCASSLGQGYEKLFFGSGTQLSVL.

This clonotype was seen a handful of times. The chain couples TRBV7-2 to TRBJ2-7; possible D gene TRBD1, 5 bases. V was clipped by 2 bases and J by 7 bases, with 12 bases between them. The CDR3 consists of 13 residues. The germline gives CDR1 SGHTA, CDR2 FQGNSA. In DNA form, the CDR3 reads TGTGCCAGCAGCTTAACTTCAGGGTTGGAGCAGTACTTC. It codes for CASSLTSGLEQYF. Full variable domain (rest looked up from reference TRBV7-2 and TRBJ2-7): GAGVSQSPSNKVTEKGKDVELRCDPISGHTALYWYRQSLGQGLEFLIYFQGNSAPDKSGLPSDRFSAERTGGSVSTLTIQRTQQEDSAVYLCASSLTSGLEQYFGPGTRLTVT.